This T cell receptor beta chain was identified in a study of blood T cell repertoires in COVID-19. Ages ranged from about 18 to 89 years, with residence in about two dozen US areas. TCRdb's table, derived via immunoSEQ multiplex PCR, lists solely in-frame clones and lacks some. The data contain about 280,000 clones, around 93% of them seen just once; the ten biggest clones take up approximately 3%. CDR3 length equals 15 residues. Germline CDR1 is MNHEY and CDR2 is SVGAGI. Trimming removed 2 bases from V and 4 bases from J; junction bases left unmatched: 2. Sequencing was carried out using PBMCs or T cells enriched from blood (not recorded which). The chain recombines TRBV6-5 with TRBJ2-5; TRBD2 matches at 12 bases. This TCR derives from a man in his forties who had been exposed to COVID-19. This CDR3 is CASSYGLAGTETQYF. The CDR3, as DNA: TGTGCCAGCAGTTACGGACTAGCGGGAACAGAGACCCAGTACTTC.